The sequence of this T cell receptor (beta chain) was determined in a study of identifying expanded T cells in peripheral blood (dated by TCRdb to the late 2010s). Context from the whole study: Separate aliquots of the same genomic DNA pool were sequenced to produce technical replicates, and four replicates were compared in pairs. General findings and caveats noted by the study authors: About 1.1 differentially abundant clones were flagged by the binomial model between technical replicates, whereas about 15 and 19 were flagged over around two weeks and four weeks, respectively. Across all healthy donors, variance in clone template counts between approximately two-week samples was found to increase significantly with total template count. Across all healthy-donor time intervals, the beta-binomial model significantly lowered both the number of clones called differentially abundant and the false-positive rate. The authors expected that over much longer intervals, such as months to years, biological variance in healthy repertoires might increase even further.

The immunoSEQ Assay, which relies on bias-controlled multiplex PCR amplification of genomic DNA, was used to profile TCRbeta CDR3 regions. Regarding the original processing steps: The absolute abundance of each unique TCRbeta CDR3 region was quantified after sequences were collapsed and filtered. Differential abundance was tested with a binomial (Fisher-equivalent) model and with a beta-binomial model adding time-dependent variance fitted from healthy donors. Clones with fewer than 5 combined templates were removed, and a clone was called differentially abundant if the clone's Benjamini-Hochberg FDR was below 0.01. Beta-binomial variance was modeled as a function of total template count across the two samples using the form v = (b*log(k)+a)^2. This immuneACCESS table, as held by TCRdb, lists in-frame sequences with V and J called but not all clones. Of the missing ones, under half trace to an unresolved V gene in checked studies; the others have no known cause. That table is the source of V, J and clone size, and D and trimming were worked out from the DNA. Across this sample there are about 80,000 clones, with 84% seen only once. The ten top clones hold 15% to 20% of the sample.

No immune events, such as infections, were documented for the healthy donors during the collection period. Healthy-donor blood repertoires served as a training cohort to calibrate time-dependent variance in a beta-binomial model of T-cell clone differential abundance. The training cohort comprised roughly ten healthy donors, 3 female and 7 male. An age range of about 29 to 65 years, with an average of about 39 years, was recorded for the donors. Whole blood from each healthy donor was obtained from a commercial supplier and was collected at three time points about two weeks apart. For immunosequencing, genomic DNA was extracted from unsorted whole blood. Taken from cysteine to phenylalanine, the CDR3 has 16 residues. The only DNA kept is the CDR3, 48 bases in frame from the first base. In the germline V gene (reference sequence), CDR1 corresponds to LNHNV and CDR2 to YYDKDF. Relative to germline, V is 3 bases shorter and J is 3 bases shorter, with 17 bases between their ends.

As regards this clone: Its antigen is unknown. No quality values exist for individual bases; no much larger clone is one base distant.

The TCR comes from a person aged 18-70 years in good health. Recombination connected TRBV15 to TRBJ1-1; TRBD1 might be the D gene, on 6 matching bases. Sequencing was performed on blood. CDR3 region: CATSSRDTGWDTEAFF. The DNA sequence is as follows: TGTGCCACCAGCAGTAGGGACACGGGATGGGACACTGAAGCTTTCTTT.